Below, one TCR beta chain is given with its context. This entry comes from a study of blood T cell repertoires in COVID-19. At the level of the study: Spain, Italy and the United States supplied samples that represented acute and convalescent COVID-19.

The CDR3 totals 15 residues. Germline loops: CDR1 MDHEN, CDR2 SYDVKM. Trimming shortened V by 6 bases and J by 5 bases, and 16 bases separated the two germline ends. In the original workflow: Using reference gene primer amplification, nucleated cell counts were estimated. Measured with immunoSEQ multiplex PCR; TCRdb has only the in-frame clones, and not every one. V and J calls and clone size come straight from that table; D and trimming were deduced from the DNA. The table includes fewer than 300,000 clones, more than 90% detected once. The clonotype originates from a person between 18 and 30 years old with COVID-19, enrolled during active disease. The V call is TRBV28, the J call TRBJ1-4, with D hard to call. Sequenced material: peripheral blood. The CDR3 loop is CASRRSTGGNEKLFF. The CDR3, as DNA: TGTGCCAGCAGACGGAGTACCGGTGGGAATGAAAAACTGTTTTTT.